The sample holds a few counts of the clone carrying this T cell receptor beta chain. This CDR3 spans 14 amino acids. In germline, CDR1 is SQVTM, CDR2 ANQGSEA. V dropped 3 bases and J dropped 4 bases, with 15 bases sitting between them. The sample is drawn from a study of early T cells in non-severe SARS-CoV-2 infection. TCRdb passed the 5' RACE reads through MiXCR, listing each CDR3 protein once. The sample includes some 80,000 distinct CDR3 sequences, more than 9% of them seen just once. The chain links TRBV29-1 to TRBJ1-1; the D is unclear. This sequence originates from an adult who was a healthcare worker with PCR-confirmed SARS-CoV-2 infection or an uninfected control (not recorded which). The sample taken for sequencing was whole blood. The CDR3 protein is CSVERQAKGTEAFF. CDR3 in DNA: TGCAGCGTTGAGAGGCAGGCTAAAGGCACTGAAGCTTTCTTT.